This TCR beta chain was observed in a study of cytomegalovirus exposure and HLA in healthy donors. The V and J ends lost 3 bases and 2 bases, in that order; junction bases with no gene match: 6. CDR1 is GTSNPN, CDR2 SVGIG, per germline (reference sequence). This CDR3 has 14 residues. The study's findings and limits: Several of the most significant clusters were apparently associated with common viral pathogens in a later analysis.

To note about this clone: The antigen remains unidentified.

Amplification used 60 Vbeta primers and 13 Jbeta primers. Here immunoSEQ multiplex PCR was the method, and the copy in TCRdb shows in-frame clones only, minus some. The sample data list 150,000 or so clones. The sequence came from a woman in her forties or fifties in good health and CMV-seronegative. V gene TRBV30 combines with J gene TRBJ2-7; 8 nucleotides match TRBD1. Sequenced sample: PBMCs. The CDR3 sequence: CAWSHRDRPYEQYF. CDR3 coding DNA: TGTGCCTGGAGCCACCGGGACAGGCCCTACGAGCAGTACTTC. Full variable domain (outside the CDR3, taken from reference TRBV30 and TRBJ2-7): SQTIHQWPATLVQPVGSPLSLECTVEGTSNPNLYWYRQAAGRGLQLLFYSVGIGQISSEVPQNLSASRPQDRQFILSSKKLLLSDSGFYLCAWSHRDRPYEQYFGPGTRLTVT.